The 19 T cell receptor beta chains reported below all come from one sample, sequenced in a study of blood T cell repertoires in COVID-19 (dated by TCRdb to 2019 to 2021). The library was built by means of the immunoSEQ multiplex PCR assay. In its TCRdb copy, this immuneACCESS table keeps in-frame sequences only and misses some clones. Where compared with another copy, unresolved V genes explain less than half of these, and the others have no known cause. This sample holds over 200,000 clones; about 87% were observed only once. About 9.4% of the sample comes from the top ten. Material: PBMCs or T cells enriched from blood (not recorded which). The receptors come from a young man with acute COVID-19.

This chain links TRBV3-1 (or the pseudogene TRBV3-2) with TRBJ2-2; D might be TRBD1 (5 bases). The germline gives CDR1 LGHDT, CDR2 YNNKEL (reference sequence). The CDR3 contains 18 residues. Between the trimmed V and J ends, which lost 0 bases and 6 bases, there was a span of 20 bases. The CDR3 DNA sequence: TGTGCCAGCAGCCAAGATCTTCAGGGTTGGGATAGGGCCGGGGAGCTGTTTTTT. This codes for CASSQDLQGWDRAGELFF.

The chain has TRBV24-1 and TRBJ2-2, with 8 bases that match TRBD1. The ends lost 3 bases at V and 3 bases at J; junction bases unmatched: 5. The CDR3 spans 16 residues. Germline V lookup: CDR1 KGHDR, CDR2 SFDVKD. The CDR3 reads CATSDPGQADTGELFF. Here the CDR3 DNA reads TGTGCCACCAGTGATCCGGGACAGGCGGACACCGGGGAGCTGTTTTTT.

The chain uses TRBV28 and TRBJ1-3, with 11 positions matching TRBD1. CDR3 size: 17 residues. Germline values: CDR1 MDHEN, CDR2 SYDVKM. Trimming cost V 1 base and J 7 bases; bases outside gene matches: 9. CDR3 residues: CASSLYGQGAFGNTIYF. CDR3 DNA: TGTGCCAGCAGTTTATACGGACAGGGGGCATTTGGGAACACCATATATTTT.

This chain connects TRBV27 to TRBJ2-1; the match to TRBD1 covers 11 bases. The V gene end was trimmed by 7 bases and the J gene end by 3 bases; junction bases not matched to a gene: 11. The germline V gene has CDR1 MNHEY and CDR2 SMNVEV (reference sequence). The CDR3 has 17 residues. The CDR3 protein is CASNQGPGTGGYNEQFF. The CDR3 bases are TGTGCCAGCAATCAAGGTCCCGGGACAGGGGGCTACAATGAGCAGTTCTTC.

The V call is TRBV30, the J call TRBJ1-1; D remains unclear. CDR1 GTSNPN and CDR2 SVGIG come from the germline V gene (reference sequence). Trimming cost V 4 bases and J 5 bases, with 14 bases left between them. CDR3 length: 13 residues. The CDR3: CAWNLAAGTEAFF. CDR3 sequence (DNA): TGTGCCTGGAATTTGGCGGCGGGGACTGAAGCTTTCTTT.

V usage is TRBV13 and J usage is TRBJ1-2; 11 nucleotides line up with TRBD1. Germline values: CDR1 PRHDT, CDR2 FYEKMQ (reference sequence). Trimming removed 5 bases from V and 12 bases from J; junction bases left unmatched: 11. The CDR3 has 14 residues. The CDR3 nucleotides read TGTGCCAGCAGCCGGTCCGGGACAGGGGGTCACGACACCTTC. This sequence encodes CASSRSGTGGHDTF.

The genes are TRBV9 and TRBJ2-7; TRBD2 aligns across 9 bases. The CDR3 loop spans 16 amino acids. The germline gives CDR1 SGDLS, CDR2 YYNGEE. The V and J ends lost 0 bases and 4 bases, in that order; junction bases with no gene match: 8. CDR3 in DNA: TGTGCCAGCAGCGTAGATAGTAGCGGGAGCTGGTACGAGCAGTACTTC. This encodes CASSVDSSGSWYEQYF. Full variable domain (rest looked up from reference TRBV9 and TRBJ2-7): DSGVTQTPKHLITATGQRVTLRCSPRSGDLSVYWYQQSLDQGLQFLIQYYNGEERAKGNILERFSAQQFPDLHSELNLSSLELGDSALYFCASSVDSSGSWYEQYFGPGTRLTVT.

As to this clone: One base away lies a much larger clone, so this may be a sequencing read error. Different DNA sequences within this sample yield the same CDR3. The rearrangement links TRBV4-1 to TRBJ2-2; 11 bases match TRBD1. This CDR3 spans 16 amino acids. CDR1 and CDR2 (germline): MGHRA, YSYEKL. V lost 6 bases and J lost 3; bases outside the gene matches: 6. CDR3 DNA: TGCGCCAGCAGTCCCGGGACAGGGGGGGACACCGGGGAGCTGTTTTTT. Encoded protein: CASSPGTGGDTGELFF.

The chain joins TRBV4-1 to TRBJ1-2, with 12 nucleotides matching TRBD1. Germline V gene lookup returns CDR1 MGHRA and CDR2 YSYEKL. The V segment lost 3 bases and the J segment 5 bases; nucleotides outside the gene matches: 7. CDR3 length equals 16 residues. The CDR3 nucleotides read TGCGCCAGCAGCCACGCCGGGACAGGGGGCTATTATGGCTACACCTTC. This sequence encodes CASSHAGTGGYYGYTF.

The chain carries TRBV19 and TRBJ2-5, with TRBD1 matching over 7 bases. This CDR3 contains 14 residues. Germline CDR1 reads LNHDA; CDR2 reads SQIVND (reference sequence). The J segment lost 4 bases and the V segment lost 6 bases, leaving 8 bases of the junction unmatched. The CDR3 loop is CASREDRASETQYF. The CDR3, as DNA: TGTGCCAGTAGAGAAGACAGGGCTTCAGAGACCCAGTACTTC. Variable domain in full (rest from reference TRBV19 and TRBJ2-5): DGGITQSPKYLFRKEGQNVTLSCEQNLNHDAMYWYRQDPGQGLRLIYYSQIVNDFQKGDIAEGYSVSREKKESFPLTVTSAQKNPTAFYLCASREDRASETQYFGPGTRLLVL.

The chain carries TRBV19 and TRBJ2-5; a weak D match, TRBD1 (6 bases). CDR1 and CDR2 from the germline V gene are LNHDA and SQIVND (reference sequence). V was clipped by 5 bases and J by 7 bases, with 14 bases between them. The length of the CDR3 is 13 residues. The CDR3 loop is CASSLTGTGTQYF. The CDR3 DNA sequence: TGTGCCAGTAGTTTAACAGGGACCGGGACCCAGTACTTC.

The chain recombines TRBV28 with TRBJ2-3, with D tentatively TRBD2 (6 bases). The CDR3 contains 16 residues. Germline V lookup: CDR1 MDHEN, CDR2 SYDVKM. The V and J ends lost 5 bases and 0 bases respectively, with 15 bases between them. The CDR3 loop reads CASSPPAGASTDTQYF. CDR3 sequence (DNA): TGTGCCAGCAGTCCGCCAGCGGGTGCTAGCACAGATACGCAGTATTTT.

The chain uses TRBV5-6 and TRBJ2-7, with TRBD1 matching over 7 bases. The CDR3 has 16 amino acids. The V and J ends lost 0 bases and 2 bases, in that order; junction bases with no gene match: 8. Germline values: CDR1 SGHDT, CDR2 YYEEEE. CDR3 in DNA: TGTGCCAGCAGCTTGGGTTCATTCAGGGGGACCTACGAGCAGTACTTC. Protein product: CASSLGSFRGTYEQYF.

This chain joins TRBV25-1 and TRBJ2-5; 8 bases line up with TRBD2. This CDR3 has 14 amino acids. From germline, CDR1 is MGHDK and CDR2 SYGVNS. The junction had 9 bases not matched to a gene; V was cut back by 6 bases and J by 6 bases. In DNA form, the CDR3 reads TGTGCCAGCAGCACAAGCGGGGGTGGTAAGACCCAGTACTTC. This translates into CASSTSGGGKTQYF. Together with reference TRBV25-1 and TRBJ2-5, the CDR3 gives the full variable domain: EADIYQTPRYLVIGTGKKITLECSQTMGHDKMYWYQQDPGMELHLIHYSYGVNSTEKGDLSSESTVSRIRTEHFPLTLESARPSHTSQYLCASSTSGGGKTQYFGPGTRLLVL.

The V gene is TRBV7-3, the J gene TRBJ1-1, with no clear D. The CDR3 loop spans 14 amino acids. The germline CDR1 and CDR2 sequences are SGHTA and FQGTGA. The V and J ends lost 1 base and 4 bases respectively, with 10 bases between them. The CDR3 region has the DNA TGTGCCAGCAGCTTAAGCCACAGTAGCACTGAAGCTTTCTTT. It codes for CASSLSHSSTEAFF.

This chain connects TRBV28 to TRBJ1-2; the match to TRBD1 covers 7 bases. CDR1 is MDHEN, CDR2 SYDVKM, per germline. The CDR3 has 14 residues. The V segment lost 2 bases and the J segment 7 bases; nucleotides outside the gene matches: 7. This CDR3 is CASSLRTGGSGYTF. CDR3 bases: TGTGCCAGCAGTTTACGGACAGGCGGAAGTGGCTACACCTTC.

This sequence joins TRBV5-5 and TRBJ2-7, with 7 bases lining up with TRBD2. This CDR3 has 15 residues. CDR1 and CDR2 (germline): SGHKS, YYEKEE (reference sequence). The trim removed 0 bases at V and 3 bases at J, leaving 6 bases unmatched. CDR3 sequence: CASSLVASGLYEQYF. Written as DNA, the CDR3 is TGTGCCAGCAGCTTGGTGGCTAGCGGCCTCTACGAGCAGTACTTC.

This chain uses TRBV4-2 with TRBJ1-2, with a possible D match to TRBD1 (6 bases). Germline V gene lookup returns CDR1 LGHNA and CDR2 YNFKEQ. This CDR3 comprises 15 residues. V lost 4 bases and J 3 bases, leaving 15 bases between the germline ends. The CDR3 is CASSPGGGGYYGYTF. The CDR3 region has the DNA TGTGCCAGCAGCCCGGGGGGGGGCGGGTACTATGGCTACACCTTC.

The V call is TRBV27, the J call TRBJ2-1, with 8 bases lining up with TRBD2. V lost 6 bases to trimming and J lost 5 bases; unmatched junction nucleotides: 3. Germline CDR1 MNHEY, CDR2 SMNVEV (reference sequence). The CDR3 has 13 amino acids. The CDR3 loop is CASSPGGNNEQFF. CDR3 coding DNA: TGTGCCAGCAGCCCGGGGGGGAACAATGAGCAGTTCTTC.